A selection of T cell receptor beta chains follows, all from one sample in a study of blood T cell repertoires in COVID-19. Sequenced by immunoSEQ multiplex PCR; TCRdb stores in-frame clones only, minus some. The data show about 180,000 clones, with around 86% seen just once and under 9.5% held by the top ten. The sequenced sample was PBMCs or T cells enriched from blood (not recorded which). The receptors derive from a woman in her 30s who had recovered from COVID-19. Each CDR3 is given with its conserved first and last residue. D genes are given only for firm matches. Expanded clones get a size class; other rows say once, few or many, or leave the size out.

size	V	J	length	D	DNA	CDR3
few	TRBV2	TRBJ1-2	14	-	TGTGCCAGCAGAACCGGGACAACGGTGGCTGGCTACACCTTC	CASRTGTTVAGYTF
-	TRBV7-2	TRBJ1-4	15	-	TGTGCCAGCAGCTCATCCGGGACCAGAGGCGGGGAACTGTTTTTT	CASSSSGTRGGELFF
-	TRBV28	TRBJ2-3	15	TRBD1	TGTGCCAGCAGTACCGCGGGACAGGGCACAGATACGCAGTATTTT	CASSTAGQGTDTQYF
once	TRBV7-8	TRBJ2-7	13	-	TGTGCCAGCAGCCTCCAGGGGCACTACGAGCAGTACTTC	CASSLQGHYEQYF
-	TRBV7-6	TRBJ1-3	13	-	TGTGCCAGCCGAGGGAGCTCTGGAAACACCATATATTTT	CASRGSSGNTIYF
-	TRBV28	TRBJ2-7	14	-	TGTGCCAGCAGTTTAGTGGGGGCGGTCCACGAGCAGTACTTC	CASSLVGAVHEQYF
-	TRBV7-9	TRBJ1-1	12	-	TGTGCCAGCAGCTTCGCTTCGGGTGAAGCTTTCTTT	CASSFASGEAFF
-	TRBV12-3/TRBV12-4	TRBJ2-3	13	-	TGTGCCAGCAGTTTAGTCGGGGCAGATACGCAGTATTTT	CASSLVGADTQYF
-	TRBV11-2	TRBJ1-4	15	-	TGTGCCAGCAGCTTAGGAACTACATCGTGGGAAAAACTGTTTTTT	CASSLGTTSWEKLFF
-	TRBV30	TRBJ2-2	13	-	TGTGCCTGGACCTTACTAGGCACCGGGGAGCTGTTTTTT	CAWTLLGTGELFF
-	TRBV5-1	TRBJ2-3	15	-	TGCGCCAGCAGCGGGGGGACAGCGAGCACAGATACGCAGTATTTT	CASSGGTASTDTQYF
-	TRBV11-2	TRBJ1-1	15	TRBD1	TGTGCCAGCAGCTTCGACAGGGGGCGTACCACTGAAGCTTTCTTT	CASSFDRGRTTEAFF
-	TRBV18	TRBJ2-7	17	TRBD2	TGTGCCAGCTCACCAGCTTGGGTAGGACTAGCGGGGGGTGAGCAGTACTTC	CASSPAWVGLAGGEQYF
-	TRBV29-1	TRBJ2-4	13	-	TGCAGCGTTGAAGCACTAGCCAAAAACATTCAGTACTTC	CSVEALAKNIQYF
-	TRBV12-3/TRBV12-4	TRBJ2-1	13	-	TGTGCCAGCAGTTTATGGAATGAGGATGAGCAGTTCTTC	CASSLWNEDEQFF
few	TRBV7-2	TRBJ2-2	15	-	TGTGCCAGCAGCTTAGCTCGCGGGGTCACCGGGGAGCTGTTTTTT	CASSLARGVTGELFF
-	TRBV24-1	TRBJ1-2	15	TRBD1	TGTGCCACCAGTGATACGGGACAGGGAGGATACGGCTACACCTTC	CATSDTGQGGYGYTF
-	TRBV15	TRBJ1-1	14	-	TGTGCCACCAGCAGAGATCTGGGAGTTACTGAAGCTTTCTTT	CATSRDLGVTEAFF
-	TRBV12-3/TRBV12-4	TRBJ2-3	12	-	TGTGCCAGCAGTTTTTCGTCAGATACGCAGTATTTT	CASSFSSDTQYF
-	TRBV5-1	TRBJ2-3	15	TRBD2	TGCGCCAGCAGCTTGGGACTAGCGGGAGTAGATACGCAGTATTTT	CASSLGLAGVDTQYF
-	TRBV5-6	TRBJ1-2	13	-	TGTGCCAGCAGTCTACAGAGTTCCTATGGCTACACCTTC	CASSLQSSYGYTF
-	TRBV28	TRBJ1-5	13	TRBD1	TGTGCCAGCAGGGAGGGGGCGGGTCAGCCCCAGCATTTT	CASREGAGQPQHF
-	TRBV3-1/TRBV3-2	TRBJ2-7	13	-	TGTGCCAGCGAAGGCAGGGGGGCCTACGAGCAGTACTTC	CASEGRGAYEQYF
-	TRBV27	TRBJ1-6	15	TRBD1	TGTGCCAGCAGTTTATTGCAGGGGGCACAGTCACCCCTCCACTTT	CASSLLQGAQSPLHF
-	TRBV6-5	TRBJ2-2	15	TRBD2	TGTGCCAGCAGCACCGGGGGGGCAGGGTCCGGGGAGCTGTTTTTT	CASSTGGAGSGELFF
-	TRBV24-1	TRBJ2-5	15	TRBD1	TGTGCCACCAGTGACTGGACAGGGGGTCGGGAGACCCAGTACTTC	CATSDWTGGRETQYF
-	TRBV27	TRBJ1-6	15	TRBD1	TGTGCCAGCAGCACGACAGGGGGCGCGGGCTCACCCCTCCACTTT	CASSTTGGAGSPLHF
-	TRBV9	TRBJ1-1	15	-	TGTGCCAGCAGCGCAACCCCACAGGTGACCACTGAAGCTTTCTTT	CASSATPQVTTEAFF
-	TRBV24-1	TRBJ1-2	16	TRBD1	TGTGCCACCAGTGATCACCCGGGACAGGGGAACTATGGCTACACCTTC	CATSDHPGQGNYGYTF
-	TRBV19	TRBJ1-1	13	-	TGTGCCAGTAGTATCAGGGGAGAAACTGAAGCTTTCTTT	CASSIRGETEAFF
-	TRBV28	TRBJ2-1	15	TRBD2	TGTGCCAGCAGGGTTAGCGGGCAATCCTACAATGAGCAGTTCTTC	CASRVSGQSYNEQFF
-	TRBV6-5	TRBJ1-6	14	TRBD1	TGTGCCAGCAGCCCGGGACAGCCGCTTTCACCCCTCCACTTT	CASSPGQPLSPLHF
-	TRBV19	TRBJ2-7	16	TRBD2	TGTGCCAGTAGTCCGACTTCTAGCGGGAGATCCTACGAGCAGTACTTC	CASSPTSSGRSYEQYF
-	TRBV24-1	TRBJ2-5	15	TRBD1	TGTGCCACCAGTGATCCTCAGGGGGACGGAGAGACCCAGTACTTC	CATSDPQGDGETQYF
-	TRBV20-1	TRBJ1-5	13	-	TGCAGTGCTAGTCAACCCGTAGATCAGCCCCAGCATTTT	CSASQPVDQPQHF